This T cell receptor beta chain is from a study of T cells after yellow fever vaccination. Study findings and constraints: CD4 and CD8 compartments shared a small share of clonotypes, likely from convergent recombination. The booster saw the reappearance of most primary-vaccination clones (approximately 96% CD4, 80% to 90% CD8).

TCR cDNA was made by 5'RACE template switching, adding a universal primer site and UMIs. From the 5' RACE reads, TCRdb called clonotypes with MiXCR, one entry per CDR3 protein. The repertoire holds hundreds of thousands of distinct CDR3 sequences, with 8.1% as singletons. Per the germline V gene, CDR1 is SEHNR and CDR2 is FQNEAQ (reference sequence). The CDR3 extends over 14 amino acids. Deletions cut 4 bases from V and 8 bases from J, with 17 bases between. A few counts support this clonotype. What it recognizes is unknown. This chain links TRBV7-9 with TRBJ1-2; D is perhaps TRBD1 (6 bases). The clonotype originates from a man aged 18 to 29 who received the YFV17D yellow fever vaccine. This specimen was PBMCs, taken about 41 days after the first yellow fever vaccination. CDR3 nucleotides: TGTGCCAGCAGCTCCCCCGGAGGGGGGAGGGGCTACACCTTC. Residues: CASSSPGGGRGYTF. Full variable domain (missing parts from reference TRBV7-9 and TRBJ1-2): DTGVSQNPRHKITKRGQNVTFRCDPISEHNRLYWYRQTLGQGPEFLTYFQNEAQLEKSRLLSDRFSAERPKGSFSTLEIQRTEQGDSAMYLCASSSPGGGRGYTFGSGTRLTVV.